The source of this T cell receptor (beta chain) is a study of blood T cell repertoires in COVID-19. For the study at large: Acute-phase and convalescent COVID-19 samples originated in the United States, Italy and Spain. From T cells, B-cell-depleted T cells, or PBMCs came the material, which was cDNA or gDNA.

Per the original data handling: The assay estimated nucleated cells by amplifying reference gene primers. Sequencing used immunoSEQ multiplex PCR; TCRdb keeps in-frame clones, though not all of them. V, J and clone size are taken as reported in that table, and D and trimming were inferred from the DNA itself. Among some 250,000 clones listed, 81% were seen once. Input material: peripheral blood. The sequence was collected from a woman of 80 years or more with acute or convalescent COVID-19.

The CDR3 bases are TGTGCCAGCAGCCAAGCGAGTGCACGGGGGATGAGTGGCTACACCTTC. It is translated as CASSQASARGMSGYTF. The chain has TRBV3-1 (or the pseudogene TRBV3-2) and TRBJ1-2; possibly TRBD1 for D (5 bases). This CDR3 region has 16 residues. V was cut by 1 base and J by 7 bases, with 19 bases left in between. The germline gives CDR1 LGHDT, CDR2 YNNKEL (reference sequence).